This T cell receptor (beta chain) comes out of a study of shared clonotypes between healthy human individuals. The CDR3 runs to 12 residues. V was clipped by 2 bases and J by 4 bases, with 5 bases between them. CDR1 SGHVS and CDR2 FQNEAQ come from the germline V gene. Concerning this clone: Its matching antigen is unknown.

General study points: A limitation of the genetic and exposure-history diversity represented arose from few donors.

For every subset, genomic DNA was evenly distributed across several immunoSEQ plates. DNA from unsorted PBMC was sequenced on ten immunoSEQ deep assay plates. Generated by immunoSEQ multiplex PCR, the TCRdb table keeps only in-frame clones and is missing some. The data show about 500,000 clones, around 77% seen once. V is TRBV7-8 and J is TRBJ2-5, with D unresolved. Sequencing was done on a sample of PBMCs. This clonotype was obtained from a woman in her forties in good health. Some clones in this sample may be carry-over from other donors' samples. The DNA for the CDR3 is TGTGCCAGCAGCTTACTCCGAGAGACCCAGTACTTC. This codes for CASSLLRETQYF.